The 16 T cell receptor beta chains listed next were all sequenced from one sample in a study of OX40 agonist ivuxolimab in advanced cancers. This table comes from immunoSEQ multiplex PCR, and its TCRdb copy is limited to in-frame clones, with some not included. The sample holds approximately 70,000 clones, around 90% seen once. The specimen comprised CD4+ or CD8+ T cells sorted from blood, sampled in a trial of the OX40 agonist ivuxolimab. The receptors were gathered from an adult with an advanced solid tumor such as melanoma, head and neck, liver or kidney cancer.

The chain employs TRBV30 and TRBJ1-2, with TRBD1 matching over 10 bases. Trimming at V came to 2 bases and at J to 8 bases, leaving 5 bases not matched to a gene. This CDR3 is 13 amino acids long. Germline V gives CDR1 GTSNPN, CDR2 SVGIG (reference sequence). The CDR3 here is CAWSRQGADGYTF. For the CDR3, the DNA is TGTGCCTGGAGTAGACAGGGGGCGGACGGCTACACCTTC.

This CDR3 reads CASSHSLLAGDTDTQYF. CDR3 bases: TGTGCCAGCAGTCATTCTTTACTAGCGGGCGACACAGATACGCAGTATTTT. The chain has TRBV28 and TRBJ2-3, with TRBD2 identical over 9 bases. The CDR3 has 17 residues. Trimming at V came to 5 bases and at J to 2 bases, leaving 11 bases not matched to a gene. Germline V gene sequence: CDR1 MDHEN, CDR2 SYDVKM. Filled out from reference TRBV28 and TRBJ2-3, the complete variable domain reads DVKVTQSSRYLVKRTGEKVFLECVQDMDHENMFWYRQDPGLGLRLIYFSYDVKMKEKGDIPEGYSVSREKKERFSLILESASTNQTSMYLCASSHSLLAGDTDTQYFGPGTRLTVL.

V gene TRBV19 combines with J gene TRBJ1-1; D is ambiguous. With 1 base removed from V and 1 base from J, the gap between germline ends came to 16 bases. The germline CDR1 and CDR2 sequences are LNHDA and SQIVND (reference sequence). This CDR3 is 17 amino acids long. The CDR3 loop is CASSIAGQEWGNTEAFF. As DNA, the CDR3 is TGTGCCAGTAGTATAGCGGGCCAAGAATGGGGGAACACTGAAGCTTTCTTT.

The chain combines TRBV19 with TRBJ2-4, with D uncertain. V was shortened by 1 base and J by 8 bases, with 6 bases between the two germline ends. The V gene's germline CDR1 is LNHDA and CDR2 SQIVND (reference sequence). The CDR3 loop spans 12 amino acids. CDR3 sequence reads: CASSIGVDIQYF. The CDR3 DNA reads as TGTGCCAGTAGTATAGGGGTGGACATTCAGTACTTC.

The chain is built from TRBV19 and TRBJ2-7; 9 bases align to TRBD2. CDR1 and CDR2 (germline): LNHDA, SQIVND (reference sequence). Germline trimming cut 10 bases from V and 2 bases from J; bases unmatched to any gene: 9. There are 14 residues in the CDR3. In DNA, the CDR3 is TGTGCCACCTCGACTAGCGGAAGGACCTACGAGCAGTACTTC. Residues: CATSTSGRTYEQYF.

Remarks on this clone: Relative to the germline gene, one junction end is altered; a read error may explain this. The V and J genes are TRBV11-2 and TRBJ2-3, with TRBD2 identical over 9 bases. CDR3 length: 16 residues. Germline CDR1 reads SGHAT; CDR2 reads FQNNGV. The CDR3 coding sequence is TGTGCCAGCAGCTTAGGGCCTAGCGGGGTGCACAGAAGTTCGGATTTT. Its translation: CASSLGPSGVHRSSDF. Combining the CDR3 with reference TRBV11-2 and TRBJ2-3 gives the whole variable domain EAGVAQSPRYKIIEKRQSVAFWCNPISGHATLYWYQQILGQGPKLLIQFQNNGVVDDSQLPKDRFSAERLKGVDSTLKIQPAKLEDSAVYLCASSLGPSGVHRSSDFGPGTRLTVL.

The genes are TRBV15 and TRBJ2-1; TRBD2 aligns across 9 bases. This CDR3 spans 18 amino acids. CDR1 and CDR2 from the germline V gene are LNHNV and YYDKDF (reference sequence). The junction had 14 bases not matched to a gene; V was cut back by 1 base and J by 7 bases. The CDR3 sequence: CATSRGGGLAGSWNEQFF. CDR3 coding DNA: TGTGCCACCAGCAGAGGAGGGGGTCTAGCGGGAAGTTGGAATGAGCAGTTCTTC.

The chain employs TRBV6-1 and TRBJ2-1, with TRBD2 matching over 11 bases. This CDR3 contains 16 residues. V gave up 2 bases and J gave up 5 bases; unmatched junction bases: 5. Germline CDR1 and CDR2: MNHNS and SASEGT. Written as DNA, the CDR3 is TGTGCCAGCAGTGAACGTCTAGCGGGAGGCCACAATGAGCAGTTCTTC. It specifies CASSERLAGGHNEQFF.

This clone was seen more than once but under ten times. The chain links TRBV30 to TRBJ1-1, with D unresolved. This CDR3 has 13 amino acids. Germline V gene lookup returns CDR1 GTSNPN and CDR2 SVGIG (reference sequence). Trimming stripped 4 bases from V and 6 bases from J, with 15 bases between. CDR3 protein: CAWNLEAVSEAFF. The CDR3, as DNA: TGTGCCTGGAACTTGGAGGCCGTCTCTGAAGCTTTCTTT.

The genes are TRBV4-2 and TRBJ1-5, with D possibly TRBD1 on 5 matching bases. The CDR3 runs 15 residues. With 2 bases removed from V and 6 bases from J, the gap between germline ends came to 14 bases. Germline V lookup: CDR1 LGHNA, CDR2 YNFKEQ. This chain's CDR3 is CASSQTLGVSQPQHF. Written as DNA, the CDR3 is TGTGCCAGCAGCCAAACGCTAGGGGTATCTCAGCCCCAGCATTTT.

This rearrangement joins TRBV27 to TRBJ1-6; 9 nucleotides match TRBD1. The junction had 5 bases not matched to a gene; V was cut back by 7 bases and J by 7 bases. This CDR3 region has 14 residues. Germline CDR1 MNHEY, CDR2 SMNVEV (reference sequence). The CDR3, as DNA: TGTGCCAGCAAGCGACAGGGGGGGAATTCACCCCTCCACTTT. It yields the protein CASKRQGGNSPLHF.

The CDR3 coding sequence is TGTGCCAGCAGCTTCGGATCATATAATTCACCCCTCCACTTT. Translated: CASSFGSYNSPLHF. The chain links TRBV5-4 to TRBJ1-6; no reliable D call. Germline-derived CDR1 and CDR2 are SGHNT and YYREEE (reference sequence). Trimming took 2 bases from V and 4 from J, leaving 7 bases between them. CDR3 length equals 14 residues.

The genes are TRBV5-4 and TRBJ1-1, with a weak D call TRBD1 (5 bases). V was clipped by 2 bases and J by 11 bases, with 19 bases between them. The CDR3 contains 14 residues. CDR1 and CDR2 (germline): SGHNT, YYREEE (reference sequence). Written as DNA, the CDR3 is TGTGCCAGCAGCTTAGAACCCAGGGACCCCGTCGCTTTCTTT. Translation gives CASSLEPRDPVAFF.

This clone was detected a few times. The J gene is TRBJ1-1, the V gene TRBV4-1; D remains ambiguous. V lost 0 bases and J lost 1, with 6 bases in between. CDR1 and CDR2 from the germline V gene are MGHRA and YSYEKL. The CDR3 has 14 residues. This chain's CDR3 is CASSQDPENTEAFF. The CDR3 coding sequence is TGCGCCAGCAGCCAAGATCCGGAGAACACTGAAGCTTTCTTT.

J is TRBJ1-5 and V is TRBV30; no firm D call. Trimming cost V 2 bases and J 2 bases, with 10 bases left between them. Germline V CDR1 and CDR2: GTSNPN, SVGIG (reference sequence). The CDR3 spans 14 residues. CDR3 amino acids: CAWSMTVGNQPQHF. The CDR3 DNA is TGTGCCTGGAGTATGACTGTCGGCAATCAGCCCCAGCATTTT.

The rearrangement links TRBV4-1 to TRBJ1-5, with TRBD1 as a possible D gene (6 bases). The ends were cut back, 4 bases at V and 4 bases at J, with 11 bases in the middle. This CDR3 has 14 residues. The germline gives CDR1 MGHRA, CDR2 YSYEKL. CDR3 region: CASSLGQGNQPQHF. In DNA form, the CDR3 reads TGCGCCAGCAGCCTGGGACAAGGGAATCAGCCCCAGCATTTT.